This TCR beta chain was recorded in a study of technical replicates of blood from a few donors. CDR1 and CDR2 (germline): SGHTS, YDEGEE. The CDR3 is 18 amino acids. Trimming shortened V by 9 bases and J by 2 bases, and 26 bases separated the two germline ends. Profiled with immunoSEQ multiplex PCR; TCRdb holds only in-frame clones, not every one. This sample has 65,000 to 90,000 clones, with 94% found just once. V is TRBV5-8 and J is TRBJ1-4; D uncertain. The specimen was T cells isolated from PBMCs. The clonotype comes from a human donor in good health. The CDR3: CATQYPSGFEDTNEKLFF. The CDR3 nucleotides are TGTGCCACCCAATATCCCAGCGGATTCGAAGACACTAATGAAAAACTGTTTTTT.